The following is a T cell receptor (beta chain) sequence with its context. Its cognate antigen is unknown. The data were taken from a study of CD8 T cells in Susac syndrome. The RNA, roughly 0.45 to 1 ug, was put through reverse transcription using random hexamers. A multiplex approach, immunoSEQ multiplex PCR, amplified TCR beta CDR3 across 54 Vbeta and 13 Jbeta. Via MiXCR, TCRdb re-called the immunoSEQ multiplex PCR reads, giving one row per CDR3 protein. The data show approximately 140,000 distinct CDR3 sequences, with approximately 93% seen just once and approximately 0.3% held by the top ten. This CDR3 has 13 amino acids. V lost 3 bases and J 10 bases, leaving 13 bases between the germline ends. Germline CDR1 is MNHEY and CDR2 is SMNVEV (reference sequence). Study results and caveats: The authors acknowledged that the study's TCR sequencing and HLA analysis involved relatively few individuals.

Specimen: CD8+ T cells from PBMCs. The clonotype was recovered from a human donor in good health. The J gene is TRBJ2-1, the V gene TRBV27; either TRBD1 or TRBD2 may fit D (5 bases each). CDR3 bases: TGTGCCAGCAGTTTCATAGGGACGAACGAGCAGTTCTTC. Protein product: CASSFIGTNEQFF.